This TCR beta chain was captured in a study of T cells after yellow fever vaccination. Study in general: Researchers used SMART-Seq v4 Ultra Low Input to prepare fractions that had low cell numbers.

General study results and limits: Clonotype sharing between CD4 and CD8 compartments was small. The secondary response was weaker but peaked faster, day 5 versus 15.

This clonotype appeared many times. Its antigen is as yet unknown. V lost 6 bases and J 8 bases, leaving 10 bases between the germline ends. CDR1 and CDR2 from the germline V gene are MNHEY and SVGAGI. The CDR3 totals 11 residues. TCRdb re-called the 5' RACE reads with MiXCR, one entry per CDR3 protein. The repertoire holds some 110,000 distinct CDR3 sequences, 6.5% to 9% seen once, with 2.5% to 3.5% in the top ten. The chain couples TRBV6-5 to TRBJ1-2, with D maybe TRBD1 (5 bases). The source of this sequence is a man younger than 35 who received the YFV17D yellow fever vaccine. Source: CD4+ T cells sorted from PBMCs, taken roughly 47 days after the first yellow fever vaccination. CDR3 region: CASRTVQGYTF. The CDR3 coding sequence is TGTGCCAGCAGGACAGTCCAGGGCTACACCTTC.